The 8 T cell receptor beta chains below come from one sample, sequenced in a study of T cell repertoires in cytomegalovirus infection. MiXCR, run by TCRdb on the reads, gives a single entry per CDR3 protein. The sample contains 200,000 to 300,000 distinct CDR3 sequences, approximately 9% of which appear only once. Sample: PBMCs. The receptors come from a human donor in good health (CMV status not recorded). Some clones in this sample may be carry-over from other donors' samples.

Many counts were recorded for this clonotype. This chain uses TRBV20-1 with TRBJ2-4; D unclear. This CDR3 is 14 amino acids long. Trimming shortened V by 4 bases and J by 1 base, and 11 bases separated the two germline ends. The germline gives CDR1 DFQATT, CDR2 SNEGSKA (reference sequence). CDR3 DNA: TGCAGTGCTACCTCACGGGTGGCCAAAAACATTCAGTACTTC. Protein: CSATSRVAKNIQYF.

The sample holds many counts of this clonotype. The J gene is TRBJ2-5, the V gene TRBV7-2; D not certain. From germline, CDR1 is SGHTA and CDR2 FQGNSA. The CDR3 runs 14 residues. V was shortened by 1 base and J by 5 bases, with 11 bases between the two germline ends. CDR3 residues: CASSLGVSVETQYF. Here the CDR3 DNA reads TGTGCCAGCAGCTTAGGTGTGAGTGTGGAGACCCAGTACTTC.

This clonotype was observed at least ten times. The genes are TRBV7-2 and TRBJ2-5; the match to TRBD2 covers 8 bases. Unmatched junction bases numbered 10, after V lost 2 bases and J lost 5 bases. Germline-derived CDR1 and CDR2 are SGHTA and FQGNSA. This CDR3 has 16 residues. The CDR3: CASSLILGLEGETQYF. The CDR3 DNA reads TGTGCCAGCAGCTTAATCTTGGGACTAGAGGGGGAGACCCAGTACTTC.

The table lists this clonotype with many counts. CDR3 region: CSARDSNQPQHF. CDR3 nucleotides: TGCAGTGCTAGAGATAGCAATCAGCCCCAGCATTTT. This rearrangement joins TRBV20-1 to TRBJ1-5; D gene ambiguous. Trimming stripped 0 bases from V and 0 bases from J, with 0 bases between. This CDR3 is built from 12 residues. The germline V gene encodes CDR1 DFQATT and CDR2 SNEGSKA (reference sequence).

This clonotype turned up a few times. The chain carries TRBV19 and TRBJ2-7; TRBD2 matches at 7 bases. The germline CDR1 and CDR2 sequences are LNHDA and SQIVND (reference sequence). With 5 bases clipped from V and 6 bases from J, the junction kept 22 bases outside the gene matches. This CDR3 has 18 residues. The CDR3 sequence is CASSPIEGSGSGYREQYF. In DNA, the CDR3 is TGTGCCAGTAGTCCAATCGAGGGTAGCGGGTCCGGATATCGCGAGCAGTACTTC.

This clonotype appeared a few times. The chain is built from TRBV11-2 and TRBJ2-1, with a tentative D call TRBD1 (5 bases). From germline, CDR1 is SGHAT and CDR2 FQNNGV. Between the trimmed V and J ends, which lost 4 bases and 0 bases, there was a span of 10 bases. This CDR3 is built from 15 residues. In DNA, the CDR3 is TGTGCCAGCAGCTCGACAGATCGCTCCTACAATGAGCAGTTCTTC. This translates into CASSSTDRSYNEQFF.

This clonotype was detected many times. The DNA of the CDR3 is TGTGCCAGCAGTCAAGGACTAGCGGGGTTGAAGACCCAGTACTTC. It is translated as CASSQGLAGLKTQYF. This chain links TRBV12-3 or TRBV12-4 with TRBJ2-5, with 12 bases that match TRBD2. The CDR3 has 15 amino acids. The V gene end was trimmed by 5 bases and the J gene end by 6 bases; junction bases not matched to a gene: 7.

This clonotype was counted only a few times. The gene calls are TRBV20-1 and TRBJ1-4; the D gene is possibly TRBD1 (6 bases). Trimming removed 4 bases from V and 6 bases from J, with 15 bases in between. In germline, CDR1 is DFQATT, CDR2 SNEGSKA (reference sequence). The CDR3 spans 14 residues. CDR3 in amino acids: CSANQQGGDEKLFF. The CDR3 DNA reads TGCAGTGCTAACCAACAGGGAGGGGATGAAAAACTGTTTTTT.